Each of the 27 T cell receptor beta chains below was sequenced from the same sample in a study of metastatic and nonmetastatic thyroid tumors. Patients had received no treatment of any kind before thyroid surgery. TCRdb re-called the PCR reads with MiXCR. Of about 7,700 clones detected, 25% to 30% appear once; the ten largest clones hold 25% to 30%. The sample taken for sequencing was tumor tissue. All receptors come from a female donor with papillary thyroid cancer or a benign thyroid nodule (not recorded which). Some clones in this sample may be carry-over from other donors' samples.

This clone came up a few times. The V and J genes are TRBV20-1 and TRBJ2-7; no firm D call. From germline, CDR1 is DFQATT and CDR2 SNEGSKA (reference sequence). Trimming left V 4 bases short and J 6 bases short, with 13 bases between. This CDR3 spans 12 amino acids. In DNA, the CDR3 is TGCAGTGCTACCGAGCGACGAATCGAGCAGTACTTC. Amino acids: CSATERRIEQYF.

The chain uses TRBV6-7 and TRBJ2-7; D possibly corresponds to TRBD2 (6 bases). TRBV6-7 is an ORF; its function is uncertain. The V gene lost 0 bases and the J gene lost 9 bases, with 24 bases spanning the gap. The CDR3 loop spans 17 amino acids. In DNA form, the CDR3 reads TGTGCCAGCAGTTACTCGGGACCCGGGCAGCGGGTATTCTGGCAGTACTTC. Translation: CASSYSGPGQRVFWQYF.

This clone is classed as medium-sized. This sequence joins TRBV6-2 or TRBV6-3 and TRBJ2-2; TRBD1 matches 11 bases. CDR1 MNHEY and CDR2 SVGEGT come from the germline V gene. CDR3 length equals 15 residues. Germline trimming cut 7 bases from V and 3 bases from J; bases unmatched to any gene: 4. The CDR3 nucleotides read TGTGCCAGCACACCGGGACAGGGGGACACCGGGGAGCTGTTTTTT. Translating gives CASTPGQGDTGELFF.

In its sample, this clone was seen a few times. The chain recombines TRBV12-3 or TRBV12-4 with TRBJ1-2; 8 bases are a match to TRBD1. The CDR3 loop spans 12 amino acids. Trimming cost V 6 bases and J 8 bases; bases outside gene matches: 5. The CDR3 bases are TGTGCCAGCAGCGGGACAGGATTCGGCTACACCTTC. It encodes CASSGTGFGYTF.

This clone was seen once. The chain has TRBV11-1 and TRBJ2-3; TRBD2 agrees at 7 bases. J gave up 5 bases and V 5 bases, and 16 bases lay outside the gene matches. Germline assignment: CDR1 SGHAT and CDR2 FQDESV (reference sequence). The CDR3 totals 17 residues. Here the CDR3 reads CASSLGIEGGPKDTQYF. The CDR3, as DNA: TGTGCCAGCAGCCTGGGAATAGAGGGAGGGCCCAAAGATACGCAGTATTTT. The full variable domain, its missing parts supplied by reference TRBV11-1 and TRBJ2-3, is EAEVAQSPRYKITEKSQAVAFWCDPISGHATLYWYRQILGQGPELLVQFQDESVVDDSQLPKDRFSAERLKGVDSTLKIQPAELGDSAMYLCASSLGIEGGPKDTQYFGPGTRLTVL.

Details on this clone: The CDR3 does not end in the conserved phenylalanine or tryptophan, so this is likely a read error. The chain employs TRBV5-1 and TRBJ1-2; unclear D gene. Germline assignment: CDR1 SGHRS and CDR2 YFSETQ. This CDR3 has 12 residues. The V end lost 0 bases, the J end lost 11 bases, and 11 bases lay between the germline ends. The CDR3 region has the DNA TGCGCCAGCAGCTTGGACGTCAAAGGTTACACCCTC. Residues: CASSLDVKGYTL.

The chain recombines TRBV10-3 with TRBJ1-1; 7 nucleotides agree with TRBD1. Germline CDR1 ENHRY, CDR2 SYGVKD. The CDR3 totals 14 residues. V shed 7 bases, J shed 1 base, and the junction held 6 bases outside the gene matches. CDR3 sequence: CAITRGGRNTEAFF. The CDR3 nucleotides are TGTGCCATCACCAGGGGGGGACGGAACACTGAAGCTTTCTTT.

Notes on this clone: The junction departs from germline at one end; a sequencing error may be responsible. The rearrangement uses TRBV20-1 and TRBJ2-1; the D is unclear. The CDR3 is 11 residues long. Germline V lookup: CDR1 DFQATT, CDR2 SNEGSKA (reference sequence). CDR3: CSAKSNNVQFF. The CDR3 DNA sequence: TGCAGTGCTAAGAGTAACAATGTGCAGTTCTTC.

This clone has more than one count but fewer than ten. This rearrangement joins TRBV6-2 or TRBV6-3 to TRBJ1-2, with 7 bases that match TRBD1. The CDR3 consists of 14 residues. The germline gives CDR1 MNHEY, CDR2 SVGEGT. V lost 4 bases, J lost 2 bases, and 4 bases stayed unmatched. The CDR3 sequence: CASSSKQGNYGYTF. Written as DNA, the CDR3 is TGTGCCAGCAGTTCGAAACAGGGGAACTATGGCTACACCTTC.

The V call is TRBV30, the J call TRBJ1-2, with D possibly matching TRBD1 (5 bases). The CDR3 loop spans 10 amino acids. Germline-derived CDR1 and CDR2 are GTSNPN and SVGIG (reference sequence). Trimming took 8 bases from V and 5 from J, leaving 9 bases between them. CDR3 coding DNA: TGTGCCAGCAGACAGTATGGCTACACCTTC. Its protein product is CASRQYGYTF.

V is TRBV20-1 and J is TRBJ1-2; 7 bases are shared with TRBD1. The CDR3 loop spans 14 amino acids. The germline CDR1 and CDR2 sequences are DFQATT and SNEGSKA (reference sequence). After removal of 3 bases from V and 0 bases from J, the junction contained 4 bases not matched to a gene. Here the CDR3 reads CSARLTGTNYGYTF. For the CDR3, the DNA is TGCAGTGCTAGGCTGACAGGGACTAACTATGGCTACACCTTC.

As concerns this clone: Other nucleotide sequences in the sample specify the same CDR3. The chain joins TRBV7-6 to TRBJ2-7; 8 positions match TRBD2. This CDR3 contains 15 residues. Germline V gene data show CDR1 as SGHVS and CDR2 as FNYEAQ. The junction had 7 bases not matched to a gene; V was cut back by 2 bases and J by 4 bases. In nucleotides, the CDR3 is TGTGCCAGCAGCTTAAGCGGGGGAGGACTTTACGAGCAGTACTTC. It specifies CASSLSGGGLYEQYF.

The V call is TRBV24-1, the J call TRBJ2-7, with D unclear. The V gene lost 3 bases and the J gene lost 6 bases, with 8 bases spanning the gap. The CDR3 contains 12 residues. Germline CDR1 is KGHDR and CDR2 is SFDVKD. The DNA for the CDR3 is TGTGCCACCAGTGATGCGACGTTCGAGCAGTACTTC. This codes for CATSDATFEQYF.

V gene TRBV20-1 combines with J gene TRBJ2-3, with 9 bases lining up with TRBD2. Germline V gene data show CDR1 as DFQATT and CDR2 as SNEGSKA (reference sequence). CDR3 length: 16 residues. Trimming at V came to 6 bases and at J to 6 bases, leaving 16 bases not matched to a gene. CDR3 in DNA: TGCAGTGCCCTGCAGCGGGGGGCCTCTGGGGTGGATACGCAGTATTTT. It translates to CSALQRGASGVDTQYF.

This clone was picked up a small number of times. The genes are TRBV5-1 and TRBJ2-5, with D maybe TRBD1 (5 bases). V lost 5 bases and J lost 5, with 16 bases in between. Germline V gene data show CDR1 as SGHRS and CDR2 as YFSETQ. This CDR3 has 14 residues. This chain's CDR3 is CASRSQGSWETQYF. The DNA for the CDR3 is TGCGCCAGCAGGTCTCAGGGATCGTGGGAGACCCAGTACTTC. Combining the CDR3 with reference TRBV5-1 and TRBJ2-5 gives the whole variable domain KAGVTQTPRYLIKTRGQQVTLSCSPISGHRSVSWYQQTPGQGLQFLFEYFSETQRNKGNFPGRFSGRQFSNSRSEMNVSTLELGDSALYLCASRSQGSWETQYFGPGTRLLVL.

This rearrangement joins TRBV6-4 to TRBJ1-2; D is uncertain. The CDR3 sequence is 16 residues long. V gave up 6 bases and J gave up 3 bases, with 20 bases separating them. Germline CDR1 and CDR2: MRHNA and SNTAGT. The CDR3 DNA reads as TGTGCCAGCAGAGGACTAGGCGGGGATCAGGACTATGGCTACACCTTC. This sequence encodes CASRGLGGDQDYGYTF.

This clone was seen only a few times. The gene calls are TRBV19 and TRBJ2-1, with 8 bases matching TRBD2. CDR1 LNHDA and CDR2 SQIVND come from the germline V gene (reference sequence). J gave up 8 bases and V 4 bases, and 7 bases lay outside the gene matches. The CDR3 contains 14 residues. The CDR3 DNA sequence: TGTGCCAGTAGTAATCGCGGGAGGAGCGATGAGCAGTTCTTC. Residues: CASSNRGRSDEQFF. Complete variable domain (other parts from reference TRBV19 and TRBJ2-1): DGGITQSPKYLFRKEGQNVTLSCEQNLNHDAMYWYRQDPGQGLRLIYYSQIVNDFQKGDIAEGYSVSREKKESFPLTVTSAQKNPTAFYLCASSNRGRSDEQFFGPGTRLTVL.

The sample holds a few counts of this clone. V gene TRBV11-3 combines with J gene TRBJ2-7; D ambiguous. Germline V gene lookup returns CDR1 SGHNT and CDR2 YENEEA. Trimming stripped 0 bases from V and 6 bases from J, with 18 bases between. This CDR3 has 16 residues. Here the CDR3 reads CASSLDGSRELSEQYF. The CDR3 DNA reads TGTGCCAGCAGCTTAGATGGGTCAAGAGAGCTATCCGAGCAGTACTTC.

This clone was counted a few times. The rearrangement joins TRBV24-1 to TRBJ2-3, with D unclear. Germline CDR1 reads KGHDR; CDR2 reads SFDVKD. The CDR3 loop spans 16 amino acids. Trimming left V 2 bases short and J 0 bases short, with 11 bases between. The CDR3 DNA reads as TGTGCCACCAGTGATTCTGACACCACTAGCACAGATACGCAGTATTTT. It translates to CATSDSDTTSTDTQYF.

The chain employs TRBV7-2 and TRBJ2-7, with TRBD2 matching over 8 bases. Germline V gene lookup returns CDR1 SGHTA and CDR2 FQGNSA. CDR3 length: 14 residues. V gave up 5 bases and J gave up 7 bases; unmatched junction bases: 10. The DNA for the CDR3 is TGTGCCAGCAGCCGCAAACGGTCGGGAGGGGAGCAGTACTTC. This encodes CASSRKRSGGEQYF. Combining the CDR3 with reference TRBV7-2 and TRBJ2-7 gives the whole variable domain GAGVSQSPSNKVTEKGKDVELRCDPISGHTALYWYRQSLGQGLEFLIYFQGNSAPDKSGLPSDRFSAERTGGSVSTLTIQRTQQEDSAVYLCASSRKRSGGEQYFGPGTRLTVT.

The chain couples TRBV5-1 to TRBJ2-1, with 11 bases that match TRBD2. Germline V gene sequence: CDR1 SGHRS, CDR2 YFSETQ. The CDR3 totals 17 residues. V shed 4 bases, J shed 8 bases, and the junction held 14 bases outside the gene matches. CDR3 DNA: TGCGCCAGCAGCCCTAATCCGGGACTAGCGGCGGGCGATGAGCAGTTCTTC. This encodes CASSPNPGLAAGDEQFF.

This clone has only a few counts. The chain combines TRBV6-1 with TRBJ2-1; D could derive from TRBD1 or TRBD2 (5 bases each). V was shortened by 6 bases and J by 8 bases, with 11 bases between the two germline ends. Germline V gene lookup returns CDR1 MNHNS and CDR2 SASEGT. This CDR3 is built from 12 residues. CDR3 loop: CASRDEGHEQFF. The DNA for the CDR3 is TGTGCCAGCAGGGACGAGGGGCATGAGCAGTTCTTC.

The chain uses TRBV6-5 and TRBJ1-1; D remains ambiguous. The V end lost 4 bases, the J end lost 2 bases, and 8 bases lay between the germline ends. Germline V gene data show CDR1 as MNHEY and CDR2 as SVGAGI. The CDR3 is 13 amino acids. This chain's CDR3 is CASSFTVNTEAFF. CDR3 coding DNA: TGTGCCAGCAGTTTTACAGTCAACACTGAAGCTTTCTTT.

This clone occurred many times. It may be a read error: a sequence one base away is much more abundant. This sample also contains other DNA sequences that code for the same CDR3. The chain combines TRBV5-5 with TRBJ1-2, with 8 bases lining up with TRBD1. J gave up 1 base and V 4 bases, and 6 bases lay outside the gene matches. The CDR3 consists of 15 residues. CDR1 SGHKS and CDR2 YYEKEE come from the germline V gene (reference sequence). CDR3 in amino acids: CASSTSGTGNYGYTF. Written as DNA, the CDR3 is TGTGCCAGCAGCACCTCAGGGACAGGTAACTATGGCTACACCTTC.

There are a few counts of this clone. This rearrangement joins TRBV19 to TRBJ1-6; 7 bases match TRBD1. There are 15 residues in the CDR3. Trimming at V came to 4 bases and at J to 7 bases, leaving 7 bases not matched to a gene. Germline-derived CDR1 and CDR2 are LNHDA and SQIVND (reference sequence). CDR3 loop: CASSKPGQWNSPLHF. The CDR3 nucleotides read TGTGCCAGTAGTAAGCCGGGACAGTGGAATTCACCCCTCCACTTT.

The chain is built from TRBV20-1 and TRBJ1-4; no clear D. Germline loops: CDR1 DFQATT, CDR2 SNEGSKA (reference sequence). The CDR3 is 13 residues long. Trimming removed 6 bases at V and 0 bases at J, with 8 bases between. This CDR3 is CSALRATNEKLFF. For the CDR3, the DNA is TGCAGTGCCTTACGGGCAACTAATGAAAAACTGTTTTTT.

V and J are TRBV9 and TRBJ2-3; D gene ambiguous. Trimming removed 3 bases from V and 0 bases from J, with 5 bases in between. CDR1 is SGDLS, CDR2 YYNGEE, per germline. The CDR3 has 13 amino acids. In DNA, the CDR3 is TGTGCCAGCAGCGACAGAAGCACAGATACGCAGTATTTT. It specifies CASSDRSTDTQYF.